Presented here are 15 T cell receptor beta chains from one specimen sequenced in a study of T cell changes during pregnancy in multiple sclerosis. The assay was immunoSEQ multiplex PCR, and TCRdb's table has in-frame clones only and misses some. This sample carries 100,000 to 110,000 clones, around 92% of them seen once, and the ten largest clones take 1.9%. This specimen was peripheral blood, taken after pregnancy. All receptors come from a female donor with multiple sclerosis, enrolled in a pregnancy study.

The chain combines TRBV11-2 with TRBJ2-7, with 10 bases aligning to TRBD2. J lost 1 base, V lost 2 bases, and 5 bases had no gene match. CDR3 length equals 16 residues. Looked up from germline, CDR1 is SGHAT and CDR2 is FQNNGV. CDR3 in DNA: TGTGCCAGCAGCTTACCTTTACTAGCGGGATCCTACGAGCAGTACTTC. Its translation is CASSLPLLAGSYEQYF.

The chain recombines TRBV9 with TRBJ2-5; D gene unclear. Germline V gene sequence: CDR1 SGDLS, CDR2 YYNGEE. Trimming removed 2 bases at V and 1 base at J, with 6 bases between. CDR3 length: 13 amino acids. CDR3 bases: TGTGCCAGCAGCGTCAGGCCCCAAGAGACCCAGTACTTC. Protein: CASSVRPQETQYF.

DNA of the CDR3: TGCGCCAGCAGCCTGTCCGGGACAGAAGATTCACCCCTCCACTTT. It is translated as CASSLSGTEDSPLHF. The V gene is TRBV5-1, the J gene TRBJ1-6; 7 bases match TRBD1. The germline V gene encodes CDR1 SGHRS and CDR2 YFSETQ. V lost 4 bases and J lost 8; bases outside the gene matches: 9. The CDR3 runs to 15 residues.

This rearrangement joins TRBV19 to TRBJ2-3; 7 bases are shared with TRBD2. The V gene's germline CDR1 is LNHDA and CDR2 SQIVND (reference sequence). The CDR3 length is 13 residues. Trimming cost V 5 bases and J 3 bases; bases outside gene matches: 2. CDR3 nucleotides: TGTGCCAGTAGTGCGCGGGGGACAGATACGCAGTATTTT. Protein sequence: CASSARGTDTQYF. The full variable domain, in which reference TRBV19 and TRBJ2-3 provide the parts outside the CDR3, is DGGITQSPKYLFRKEGQNVTLSCEQNLNHDAMYWYRQDPGQGLRLIYYSQIVNDFQKGDIAEGYSVSREKKESFPLTVTSAQKNPTAFYLCASSARGTDTQYFGPGTRLTVL.

This clone was observed a single time. The CDR3 region has the DNA TGTGCCAGCAGCCTACCATACAATGAGCAGTTCTTC. As protein: CASSLPYNEQFF. V is TRBV7-9 and J is TRBJ2-1, with D uncertain. V lost 5 bases to trimming and J lost 4 bases, with 6 bases between them. The CDR3 totals 12 residues. In germline, CDR1 is SEHNR, CDR2 FQNEAQ (reference sequence).

This chain uses TRBV5-5 with TRBJ2-7; D may be TRBD2 (6 bases). Germline V gene data show CDR1 as SGHKS and CDR2 as YYEKEE (reference sequence). V dropped 0 bases and J dropped 1 base, with 11 bases sitting between them. CDR3 length equals 15 residues. The CDR3 DNA reads TGTGCCAGCAGCTTGGTTTGGCTAGCGTCCTACGAGCAGTACTTC. It is translated as CASSLVWLASYEQYF.

This chain joins TRBV7-9 and TRBJ1-6, with D perhaps matching TRBD1 (5 bases). The ends were cut back, 3 bases at V and 7 bases at J, with 10 bases in the middle. Germline V gene sequence: CDR1 SEHNR, CDR2 FQNEAQ (reference sequence). This CDR3 is 14 amino acids long. CDR3 in DNA: TGTGCCAGCAGCTTTAGTACAGGCAATTCACCCCTCCACTTT. This encodes CASSFSTGNSPLHF.

The chain carries TRBV4-1 and TRBJ1-5; possibly TRBD1 for D (5 bases). Looked up from germline, CDR1 is MGHRA and CDR2 is YSYEKL. Trimming left V 0 bases short and J 8 bases short, with 17 bases between. The CDR3 sequence is 16 residues long. The CDR3 DNA is TGCGCCAGCAGCCAAGATTATGGGGCTACTGCTAAGCCCCAGCATTTT. Its protein product is CASSQDYGATAKPQHF.

This clone was counted once. The V gene is TRBV5-1, the J gene TRBJ2-5, with TRBD1 identical over 9 bases. V was pared by 2 bases and J by 5 bases, with 7 bases of the junction left unmatched. The CDR3 is 15 residues long. Germline V lookup: CDR1 SGHRS, CDR2 YFSETQ. The CDR3 DNA reads TGCGCCAGCAGCTTTGACAGGGGGTACGGCGAGACCCAGTACTTC. Amino acids: CASSFDRGYGETQYF.

V usage is TRBV30 and J usage is TRBJ1-6; 10 positions agree with TRBD1. The CDR3 is 16 amino acids. The germline V gene has CDR1 GTSNPN and CDR2 SVGIG (reference sequence). Trimming at V came to 3 bases and at J to 10 bases, leaving 12 bases not matched to a gene. CDR3 sequence: CAWSGGWGDRGSPLHF. As DNA, the CDR3 is TGTGCCTGGAGCGGGGGGTGGGGGGACAGGGGCTCACCCCTCCACTTT.

The rearrangement joins TRBV7-9 to TRBJ1-5, with TRBD1 matching 7 bases. This CDR3 is built from 15 residues. Germline V gives CDR1 SEHNR, CDR2 FQNEAQ (reference sequence). The J segment lost 0 bases and the V segment lost 4 bases, leaving 3 bases of the junction unmatched. The CDR3 is CASSSGQDSNQPQHF. Written as DNA, the CDR3 is TGTGCCAGCAGCTCCGGACAGGATAGCAATCAGCCCCAGCATTTT.

The CDR3 nucleotides are TGTGCCAGCAGCCCTACGGGGGGGGCGGAGGAGACCCAGTACTTC. Amino acids: CASSPTGGAEETQYF. This sequence joins TRBV7-8 and TRBJ2-5, with TRBD2 matching over 8 bases. Trimming at V came to 5 bases and at J to 5 bases, leaving 10 bases not matched to a gene. This CDR3 has 15 amino acids. Germline CDR1 and CDR2: SGHVS and FQNEAQ.

The chain combines TRBV7-9 with TRBJ1-2, with D unresolved. CDR3 length equals 14 residues. The V gene lost 1 base and the J gene lost 2 bases, with 8 bases spanning the gap. Germline V gene data show CDR1 as SEHNR and CDR2 as FQNEAQ (reference sequence). CDR3 DNA sequence: TGTGCCAGCAGCTTAGTGGGCAACAACTATGGCTACACCTTC. It specifies CASSLVGNNYGYTF. The entire variable domain, with the rest obtained from reference TRBV7-9 and TRBJ1-2, is as follows: DTGVSQNPRHKITKRGQNVTFRCDPISEHNRLYWYRQTLGQGPEFLTYFQNEAQLEKSRLLSDRFSAERPKGSFSTLEIQRTEQGDSAMYLCASSLVGNNYGYTFGSGTRLTVV.

The chain links TRBV28 to TRBJ1-2; the D is unclear. The germline CDR1 and CDR2 sequences are MDHEN and SYDVKM. This CDR3 has 16 residues. V was pared by 1 base and J by 3 bases, with 15 bases between. The CDR3 is CASSLSPGRYHYGYTF. The CDR3 DNA reads TGTGCCAGCAGTTTATCGCCAGGTCGTTATCACTATGGCTACACCTTC.

The rearrangement uses TRBV6-5 and TRBJ1-1, with D perhaps matching TRBD1 (6 bases). V was shortened by 4 bases and J by 11 bases, with 14 bases between the two germline ends. This CDR3 contains 12 residues. Germline loops: CDR1 MNHEY, CDR2 SVGAGI. The CDR3 here is CASSFGGQLAFF. DNA for the CDR3: TGTGCCAGCAGTTTTGGGGGACAATTGGCTTTCTTT.